Listed here are 20 T cell receptor beta chains from one sample, sequenced in a study of a mutant IDH1 vaccine in newly diagnosed glioma. Only in-frame clones appear in the TCRdb table, and some are missing; sequencing was by immunoSEQ multiplex PCR. The sample lists approximately 61,000 clones, roughly 76% occurring once. For these TCRs, the target antigens are not known. The sample's time point: week 35, safety follow-up. Every vaccination contained 300 ug of the mutant IDH1 20-mer peptide and was paired with topical imiquimod. The starting material was PBMCs, obtained from a glioma patient whose treatment included an IDH1 peptide vaccine. These receptors all stem from a man aged 40-50 years with glioma.

The chain uses TRBV6-6 and TRBJ1-3; D gene ambiguous. The germline gives CDR1 MNHNY, CDR2 SVGAGI (reference sequence). Trimming took 2 bases from V and 4 from J, leaving 12 bases between them. This CDR3 contains 15 residues. The CDR3 sequence is CASSYKRNYGNTIYF. As DNA, the CDR3 is TGTGCCAGCAGTTACAAGAGGAATTACGGAAACACCATATATTTT.

In DNA, the CDR3 is TGTGCCAGCTCACCGAGGGACAGCTACGAGCAGTACTTC. Translated, it gives CASSPRDSYEQYF. V and J are TRBV18 and TRBJ2-7, with 7 bases that match TRBD1. The V gene's germline CDR1 is KGHSH and CDR2 LQKENI. After removal of 3 bases from V and 3 bases from J, the junction contained 2 bases not matched to a gene. This CDR3 spans 13 amino acids.

The chain uses TRBV5-6 and TRBJ2-7, with D perhaps TRBD1 (5 bases). V shed 1 base and J shed 3 bases, with 17 bases lying between them. CDR3 size: 16 residues. The germline CDR1 and CDR2 sequences are SGHDT and YYEEEE. CDR3: CASSLHQGIVLYEQYF. The CDR3 nucleotides read TGTGCCAGCAGCTTGCATCAGGGTATTGTTCTCTACGAGCAGTACTTC. The complete variable domain, with remaining parts taken from reference TRBV5-6 and TRBJ2-7, reads DAGVTQSPTHLIKTRGQQVTLRCSPKSGHDTVSWYQQALGQGPQFIFQYYEEEERQRGNFPDRFSGHQFPNYSSELNVNALLLGDSALYLCASSLHQGIVLYEQYFGPGTRLTVT.

The rearrangement joins TRBV14 to TRBJ2-1; D ambiguous. CDR3 size: 12 residues. CDR1 SGHDN and CDR2 FVKESK come from the germline V gene. Trimming cost V 0 bases and J 8 bases, with 5 bases left between them. CDR3 amino acids: CASSQDDDEQFF. In DNA form, the CDR3 reads TGTGCCAGCAGCCAAGACGACGATGAGCAGTTCTTC. Looking up the rest from reference TRBV14 and TRBJ2-1 gives the full variable domain: EAGVTQFPSHSVIEKGQTVTLRCDPISGHDNLYWYRRVMGKEIKFLLHFVKESKQDESGMPNNRFLAERTGGTYSTLKVQPAELEDSGVYFCASSQDDDEQFFGPGTRLTVL.

The CDR3 DNA reads TGTGCCAGCAGCTTAGACCGGGACAGGGGGTACAATGAGCAGTTCTTC. It translates to CASSLDRDRGYNEQFF. The V and J genes are TRBV11-2 and TRBJ2-1; TRBD1 matches 11 bases. The CDR3 runs to 16 residues. Trimming cost V 0 bases and J 4 bases; bases outside gene matches: 2. Germline V lookup: CDR1 SGHAT, CDR2 FQNNGV.

The genes are TRBV10-3 and TRBJ1-3, with D unresolved. CDR1 is ENHRY, CDR2 SYGVKD, per germline. The ends were cut back, 7 bases at V and 0 bases at J, with 4 bases in the middle. This CDR3 contains 12 residues. The CDR3 sequence: CAIIDSGNTIYF. Written as DNA, the CDR3 is TGTGCCATCATTGACTCTGGAAACACCATATATTTT.

The CDR3 sequence is CASSQGGANGNQPQHF. The DNA for the CDR3 is TGTGCCAGCAGCCAAGGGGGGGCAAATGGCAATCAGCCCCAGCATTTT. V gene TRBV4-2 combines with J gene TRBJ1-5; D may be TRBD1 (6 bases). Germline loops: CDR1 LGHNA, CDR2 YNFKEQ. V dropped 1 base and J dropped 2 bases, with 12 bases sitting between them. This CDR3 has 16 amino acids.

Details on this clone: In the same sample, other DNA sequences code for this CDR3. The V gene is TRBV18, the J gene TRBJ2-7; D ambiguous. The CDR3 sequence is 14 residues long. Germline V gene lookup returns CDR1 KGHSH and CDR2 LQKENI. Trimming took 3 bases from V and 0 from J, leaving 9 bases between them. For the CDR3, the DNA is TGTGCCAGCTCACCTCCGACGAGCTCCTACGAGCAGTACTTC. It translates to CASSPPTSSYEQYF.

The chain links TRBV9 to TRBJ2-1; TRBD1 or TRBD2 may be the D gene (6 bases each). V lost 0 bases, J lost 1 base, and 14 bases lay in between. Per germline, CDR1 SGDLS and CDR2 YYNGEE. The CDR3 is 17 residues long. The CDR3 spells CASSVEIGGGSYNEQFF. The CDR3 coding sequence is TGTGCCAGCAGCGTAGAAATCGGGGGCGGATCCTACAATGAGCAGTTCTTC.

The table lists this clone with a few counts. The chain links TRBV4-1 to TRBJ1-5; D possibly corresponds to TRBD1 (5 bases). Trimming took 1 base from V and 1 from J, leaving 14 bases between them. Germline values: CDR1 MGHRA, CDR2 YSYEKL. The CDR3 runs 17 residues. CDR3 DNA: TGCGCCAGCAGCCAAGGAGGGCAGGGAAGGAGCAATCAGCCCCAGCATTTT. Protein: CASSQGGQGRSNQPQHF.

This sequence joins TRBV5-1 and TRBJ2-7; D not resolved. Deletions cut 5 bases from V and 2 bases from J, with 5 bases between. The CDR3 contains 11 residues. Germline CDR1 and CDR2: SGHRS and YFSETQ. CDR3 sequence (DNA): TGCGCCAGCAGACCTGCCTACGAGCAGTACTTC. Residues: CASRPAYEQYF. Full variable domain (remainder filled in from reference TRBV5-1 and TRBJ2-7): KAGVTQTPRYLIKTRGQQVTLSCSPISGHRSVSWYQQTPGQGLQFLFEYFSETQRNKGNFPGRFSGRQFSNSRSEMNVSTLELGDSALYLCASRPAYEQYFGPGTRLTVT.

The chain carries TRBV7-9 and TRBJ2-7, with TRBD2 as a possible D gene (5 bases). Per the germline V gene, CDR1 is SEHNR and CDR2 is FQNEAQ (reference sequence). The CDR3 totals 13 residues. Trimming cost V 3 bases and J 1 base, with 7 bases left between them. The CDR3 here is CASSLGASYEQYF. The CDR3 DNA is TGTGCCAGCAGCTTGGGAGCATCCTACGAGCAGTACTTC.

The chain couples TRBV2 to TRBJ2-7; TRBD1 agrees at 7 bases. The germline gives CDR1 SNHLY, CDR2 FYNNEI. There are 14 residues in the CDR3. J was trimmed by 2 bases and V by 7 bases; bases with no gene match: 8. Here the CDR3 DNA reads TGTGCCAGCACGGAACAGGGGATGACCTACGAGCAGTACTTC. Residues: CASTEQGMTYEQYF.

This rearrangement joins TRBV9 to TRBJ2-7, with 8 bases fitting TRBD2. The germline gives CDR1 SGDLS, CDR2 YYNGEE. This CDR3 has 14 residues. V shed 4 bases and J 3 bases; nucleotides not matched to a gene: 6. CDR3 in amino acids: CASSRASGYYEQYF. CDR3 sequence (DNA): TGTGCCAGCAGCCGAGCTAGCGGGTACTACGAGCAGTACTTC.

V gene TRBV23-1 combines with J gene TRBJ2-2, with D unclear. TRBV23-1 counts as an open reading frame of uncertain function. The CDR3 totals 17 residues. V was clipped by 2 bases and J by 0 bases, with 13 bases between them. Written as DNA, the CDR3 is TGCGCCAGCAGTCAAGCCAAGGACCGACCGAACACCGGGGAGCTGTTTTTT. It specifies CASSQAKDRPNTGELFF.

The chain combines TRBV25-1 with TRBJ1-1; D gene ambiguous. The germline V and J ends were trimmed by 0 bases and 8 bases, with 10 bases remaining between them. Germline V gives CDR1 MGHDK, CDR2 SYGVNS. This CDR3 is built from 13 residues. The DNA of the CDR3 is TGTGCCAGCAGTGAATACCCCACAGCCGAAGCTTTCTTT. Protein sequence: CASSEYPTAEAFF.

This CDR3 reads CASSPSPGAQNTIYF. Here the CDR3 DNA reads TGTGCCAGCAGTCCCTCACCGGGGGCCCAAAACACCATATATTTT. The chain is built from TRBV6-5 and TRBJ1-3, with a tentative D call TRBD1 (6 bases). Trimming shortened V by 5 bases and J by 6 bases, and 17 bases separated the two germline ends. The CDR3 length is 15 residues. From germline, CDR1 is MNHEY and CDR2 SVGAGI.

The V gene is TRBV9, the J gene TRBJ2-3; D call uncertain. Deletions cut 2 bases from V and 2 bases from J, with 6 bases between. The length of the CDR3 is 13 residues. Germline lookup yields CDR1 SGDLS and CDR2 YYNGEE. The chain's CDR3 is CASSVTATDTQYF. CDR3 nucleotide sequence: TGTGCCAGCAGCGTGACCGCCACAGATACGCAGTATTTT. Together with reference TRBV9 and TRBJ2-3, the CDR3 gives the full variable domain: DSGVTQTPKHLITATGQRVTLRCSPRSGDLSVYWYQQSLDQGLQFLIQYYNGEERAKGNILERFSAQQFPDLHSELNLSSLELGDSALYFCASSVTATDTQYFGPGTRLTVL.

J is TRBJ2-5 and V is TRBV7-2; 8 positions match TRBD2. CDR3 size: 18 residues. The trim removed 2 bases at V and 1 base at J, leaving 12 bases unmatched. CDR1 and CDR2 from the germline V gene are SGHTA and FQGNSA. This CDR3 is CASSLNLIGGAVQETQYF. The CDR3, as DNA: TGTGCCAGCAGCTTAAATCTAATCGGGGGGGCGGTCCAAGAGACCCAGTACTTC.

V gene TRBV7-6 combines with J gene TRBJ2-1; D unresolved. The CDR3 consists of 15 residues. Germline CDR1 reads SGHVS; CDR2 reads FNYEAQ. V was cut by 7 bases and J by 3 bases, with 16 bases left in between. CDR3 sequence: CASISDPFFYNEQFF. CDR3 sequence (DNA): TGTGCCAGCATTTCCGACCCGTTCTTCTACAATGAGCAGTTCTTC.